The sequence of this TCR beta chain was determined in a study of blood T cell repertoires in COVID-19 (TCRdb year 2020). Concerning the study at large: The collaborator samples originated in the United States, Italy and Spain and spanned the acute and convalescent phases of COVID-19. The prospective study material was composed of cDNA or gDNA derived from T cells, B-cell-depleted T cells, or PBMCs. Deeply sampled blood TCRbeta repertoires from subjects exposed to, actively infected with, or recovered from COVID-19 were included in the dataset. A freely available public database, intended as a resource for researchers studying the immune response to SARS-CoV-2, is where the repertoires were released. The samples were drawn from two sources: the first 160 participants of the ongoing ImmuneRACE study, and some 1,300 subjects contributed by 6 global collaborators. The sample metadata nearly always contained a de-identified subject ID, COVID-19 status, age in years and sex. Where available, HLA class I and class II types were taken from metadata supplied by the sample provider and were not determined by assay-based typing.

Each collaborating institution followed its own protocols to collect whole blood in K2EDTA tubes. For TCRbeta analysis, collaborators shipped samples as frozen whole blood, isolated PBMCs, or DNA extracted from either of those sample types. What the authors observed across the whole study: The quantity of clinical and demographic metadata differed by source and by participant and was supplied without curation.

Worth noting for this clone: Its cognate antigen has yet to be identified. Base-call qualities are not available, and no considerably larger clone is one nucleotide away.

TCRbeta CDR3 regions were amplified from genomic DNA using the immunoSEQ Assay, a bias-controlled multiplex PCR. In the original analysis: Nucleated cell counts per sample were estimated from amplification of reference gene primers within the assay. To quantify the absolute abundance of each unique TCRbeta CDR3 rearrangement, sequence reads were collapsed and filtered. For each sample, productive Simpson clonality was calculated as the square root of Simpson's diversity index across productive rearrangements. TCRdb provides this immuneACCESS table in a form limited to in-frame rearrangements. Some clones are lacking; in checked studies, under half of them reflect an unresolved V gene, and why the rest are absent is not known. Clonal size and the V and J genes are those of that table, whereas D and trimming came from the DNA. For this sample there are roughly 280,000 clones; around 83% appear just once. The top ten clonotypes cover approximately 4% of the sample.

The TCR comes from a man aged 18-30 years with active or convalescent COVID-19. Specimen: peripheral blood.

The sequence in DNA is TGTGCCAGCAGCTGGGGCAGGAACACTGAAGCTTTCTTT. Translated, this is CASSWGRNTEAFF. The rearrangement combines TRBV5-5 with TRBJ1-1; a tentative D call is TRBD1 (5 bases match). The V and J ends are trimmed by 3 bases and 1 base, leaving 7 bases between them. The CDR3 measures 13 amino acids from cysteine to phenylalanine. CDR3 DNA is the only sequence kept; it has 39 bases, read in frame from the first base. The germline V gene (reference sequence) specifies SGHKS as CDR1 and YYEKEE as CDR2. With the rest looked up from the reference TRBV5-5 and TRBJ1-1 genes rather than sequenced, the full variable domain is DAGVTQSPTHLIKTRGQQVTLRCSPISGHKSVSWYQQVLGQGPQFIFQYYEKEERGRGNFPDRFSARQFPNYSSELNVNALLLGDSALYLCASSWGRNTEAFFGQGTRLTVV.